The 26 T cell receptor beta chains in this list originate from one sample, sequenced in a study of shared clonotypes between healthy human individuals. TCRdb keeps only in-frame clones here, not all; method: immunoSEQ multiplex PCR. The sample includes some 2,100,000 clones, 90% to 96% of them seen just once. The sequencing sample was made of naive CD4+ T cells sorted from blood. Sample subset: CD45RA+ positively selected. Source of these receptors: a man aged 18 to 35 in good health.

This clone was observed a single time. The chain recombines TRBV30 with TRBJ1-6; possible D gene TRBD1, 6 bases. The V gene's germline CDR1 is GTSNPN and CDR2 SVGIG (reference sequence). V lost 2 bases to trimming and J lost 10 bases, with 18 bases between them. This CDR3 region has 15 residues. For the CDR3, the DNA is TGTGCCTGGAGTCCAGGGGTGCAGGGATACTCACCCCTCCACTTT. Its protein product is CAWSPGVQGYSPLHF.

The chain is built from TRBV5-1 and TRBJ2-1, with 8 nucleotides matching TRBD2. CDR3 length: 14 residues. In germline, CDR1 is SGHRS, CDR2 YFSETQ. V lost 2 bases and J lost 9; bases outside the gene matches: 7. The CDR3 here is CASSLPRLAGEQFF. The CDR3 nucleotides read TGCGCCAGCAGCTTACCCCGGCTAGCGGGTGAGCAGTTCTTC.

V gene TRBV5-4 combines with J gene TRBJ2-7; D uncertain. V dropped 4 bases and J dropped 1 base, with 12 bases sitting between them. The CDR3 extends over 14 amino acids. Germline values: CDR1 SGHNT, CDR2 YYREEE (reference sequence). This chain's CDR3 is CASSLELRSYEQYF. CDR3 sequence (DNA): TGTGCCAGCAGCCTAGAGCTTAGGTCCTACGAGCAGTACTTC.

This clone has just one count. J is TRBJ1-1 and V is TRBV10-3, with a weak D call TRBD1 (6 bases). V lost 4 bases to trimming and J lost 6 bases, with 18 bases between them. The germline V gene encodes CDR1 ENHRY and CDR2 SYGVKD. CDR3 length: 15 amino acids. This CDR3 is CAISAGDRGDAEAFF. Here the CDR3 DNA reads TGTGCCATCAGTGCAGGGGATAGGGGTGACGCTGAAGCTTTCTTT.

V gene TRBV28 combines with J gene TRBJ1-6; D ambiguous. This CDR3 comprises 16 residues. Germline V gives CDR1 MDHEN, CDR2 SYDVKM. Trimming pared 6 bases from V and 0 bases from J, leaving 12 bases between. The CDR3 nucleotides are TGTGCCAGCAGCGTGTCTGGTGGCTCCTATAATTCACCCCTCCACTTT. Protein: CASSVSGGSYNSPLHF.

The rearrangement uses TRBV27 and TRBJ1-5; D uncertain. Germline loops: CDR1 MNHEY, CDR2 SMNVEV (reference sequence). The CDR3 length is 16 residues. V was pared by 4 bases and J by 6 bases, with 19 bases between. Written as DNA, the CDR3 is TGTGCCAGCAGTTCCACCTGGTGGGCGGACGGTCAGCCCCAGCATTTT. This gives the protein CASSSTWWADGQPQHF.

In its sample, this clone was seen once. This chain's CDR3 is CASSLDGTTNEKLFF. CDR3 nucleotide sequence: TGTGCCAGCAGCTTAGACGGGACAACTAATGAAAAACTGTTTTTT. The chain uses TRBV7-9 and TRBJ1-4, with D hard to call. V lost 1 base and J lost 0, with 6 bases in between. CDR1 and CDR2 (germline): SEHNR, FQNEAQ (reference sequence). This CDR3 is 15 amino acids long.

The CDR3: CASSASNYMNTEAFF. In nucleotides, the CDR3 is TGTGCCAGCAGTGCTTCGAACTATATGAACACTGAAGCTTTCTTT. This sequence joins TRBV2 and TRBJ1-1; D not resolved. V was cut by 4 bases and J by 0 bases, with 12 bases left in between. Germline CDR1 is SNHLY and CDR2 is FYNNEI. The CDR3 loop spans 15 amino acids.

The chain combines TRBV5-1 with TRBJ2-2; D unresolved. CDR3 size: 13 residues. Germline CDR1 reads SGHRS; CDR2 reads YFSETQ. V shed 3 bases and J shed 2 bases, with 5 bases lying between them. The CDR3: CASSSTNTGELFF. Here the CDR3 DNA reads TGCGCCAGCAGCTCAACTAACACCGGGGAGCTGTTTTTT.

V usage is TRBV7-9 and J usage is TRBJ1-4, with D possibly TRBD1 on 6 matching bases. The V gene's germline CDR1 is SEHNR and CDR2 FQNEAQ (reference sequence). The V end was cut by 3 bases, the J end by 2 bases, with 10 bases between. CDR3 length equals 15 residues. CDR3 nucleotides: TGTGCCAGCAGCTTCGGGGGCAAGACTAATGAAAAACTGTTTTTT. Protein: CASSFGGKTNEKLFF.

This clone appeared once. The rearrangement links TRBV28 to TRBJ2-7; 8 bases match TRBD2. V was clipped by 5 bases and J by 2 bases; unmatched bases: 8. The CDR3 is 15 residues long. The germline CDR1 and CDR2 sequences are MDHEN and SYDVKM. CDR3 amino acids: CASSAGGAGTYEQYF. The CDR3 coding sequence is TGTGCCAGCAGTGCCGGGGGGGCCGGAACCTACGAGCAGTACTTC.

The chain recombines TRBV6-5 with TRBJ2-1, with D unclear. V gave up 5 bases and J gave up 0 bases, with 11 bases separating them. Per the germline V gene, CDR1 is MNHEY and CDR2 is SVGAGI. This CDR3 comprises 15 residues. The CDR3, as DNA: TGTGCCAGCAGTCAACACCTTAACTCCTACAATGAGCAGTTCTTC. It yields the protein CASSQHLNSYNEQFF.

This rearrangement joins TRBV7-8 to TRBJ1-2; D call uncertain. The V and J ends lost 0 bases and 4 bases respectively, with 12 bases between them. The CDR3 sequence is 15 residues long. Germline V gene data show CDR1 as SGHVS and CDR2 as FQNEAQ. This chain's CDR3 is CASSLALGSGYGYTF. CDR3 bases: TGTGCCAGCAGCTTAGCGCTCGGGTCCGGCTATGGCTACACCTTC.

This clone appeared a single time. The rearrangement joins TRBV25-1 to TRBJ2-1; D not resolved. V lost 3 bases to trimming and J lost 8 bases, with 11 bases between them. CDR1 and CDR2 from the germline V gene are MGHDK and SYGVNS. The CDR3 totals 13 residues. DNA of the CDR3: TGTGCCAGCAGTGACCCCGGCTCAGATGAGCAGTTCTTC. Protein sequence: CASSDPGSDEQFF.

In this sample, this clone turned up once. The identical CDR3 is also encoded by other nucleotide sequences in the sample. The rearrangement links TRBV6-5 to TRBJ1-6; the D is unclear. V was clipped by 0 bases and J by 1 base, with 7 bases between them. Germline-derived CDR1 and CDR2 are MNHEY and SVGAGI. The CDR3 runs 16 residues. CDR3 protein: CASSYSRDSYNSPLHF. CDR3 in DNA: TGTGCCAGCAGTTACTCGAGGGATTCCTATAATTCACCCCTCCACTTT.

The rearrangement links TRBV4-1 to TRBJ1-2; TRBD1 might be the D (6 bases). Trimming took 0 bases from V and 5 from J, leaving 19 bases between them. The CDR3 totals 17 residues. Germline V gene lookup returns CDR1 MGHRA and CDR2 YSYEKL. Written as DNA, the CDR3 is TGCGCCAGCAGCCAAGAAGGTGGAGGCACAGGGCTGTATGGCTACACCTTC. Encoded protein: CASSQEGGGTGLYGYTF.

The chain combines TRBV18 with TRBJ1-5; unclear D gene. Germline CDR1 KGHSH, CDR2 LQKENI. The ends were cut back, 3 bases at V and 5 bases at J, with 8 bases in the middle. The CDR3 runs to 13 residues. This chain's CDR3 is CASSPSGYQPQHF. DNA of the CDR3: TGTGCCAGCTCACCCTCGGGCTATCAGCCCCAGCATTTT.

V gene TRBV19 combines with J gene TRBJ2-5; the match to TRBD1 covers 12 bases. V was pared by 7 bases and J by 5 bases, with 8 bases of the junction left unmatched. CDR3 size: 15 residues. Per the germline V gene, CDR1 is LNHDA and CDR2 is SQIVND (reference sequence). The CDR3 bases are TGTGCCAGTACACAGGGACAGGGGGCTGGGGAGACCCAGTACTTC. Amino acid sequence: CASTQGQGAGETQYF. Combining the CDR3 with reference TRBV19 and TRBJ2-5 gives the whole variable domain DGGITQSPKYLFRKEGQNVTLSCEQNLNHDAMYWYRQDPGQGLRLIYYSQIVNDFQKGDIAEGYSVSREKKESFPLTVTSAQKNPTAFYLCASTQGQGAGETQYFGPGTRLLVL.

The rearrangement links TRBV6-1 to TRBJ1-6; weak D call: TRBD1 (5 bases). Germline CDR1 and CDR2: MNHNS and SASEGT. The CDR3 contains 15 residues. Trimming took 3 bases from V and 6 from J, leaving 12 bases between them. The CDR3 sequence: CASSEMTDINSPLHF. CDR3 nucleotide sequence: TGTGCCAGCAGTGAGATGACAGATATTAATTCACCCCTCCACTTT.

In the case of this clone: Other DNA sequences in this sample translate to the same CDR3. The CDR3 region is CASSLDRDEQYF. In DNA form, the CDR3 reads TGCGCCAGCAGCTTAGACAGGGACGAGCAGTACTTC. The V gene is TRBV5-1, the J gene TRBJ2-7, with 7 bases lining up with TRBD1. The CDR3 has 12 residues. Trimming took 2 bases from V and 5 from J; bases not matched to a gene: 1. CDR1 is SGHRS and CDR2 is YFSETQ in the germline V gene.

The CDR3 DNA reads as TGCGCCAGCAGCAGGCGGACAGGGGGACAAGAGACCCAGTACTTC. Translated, it gives CASSRRTGGQETQYF. The chain couples TRBV5-1 to TRBJ2-5; TRBD1 agrees at 10 bases. The CDR3 runs to 15 residues. V lost 4 bases, J lost 2 bases, and 5 bases stayed unmatched. CDR1 and CDR2 from the germline V gene are SGHRS and YFSETQ.

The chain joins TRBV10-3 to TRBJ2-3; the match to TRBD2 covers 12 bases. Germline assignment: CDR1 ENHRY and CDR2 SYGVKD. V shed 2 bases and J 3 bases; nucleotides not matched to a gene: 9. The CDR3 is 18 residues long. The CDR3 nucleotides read TGTGCCATCAGTGAGAAGGGAACTAGCGGGGGGAAAACAGATACGCAGTATTTT. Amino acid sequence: CAISEKGTSGGKTDTQYF.

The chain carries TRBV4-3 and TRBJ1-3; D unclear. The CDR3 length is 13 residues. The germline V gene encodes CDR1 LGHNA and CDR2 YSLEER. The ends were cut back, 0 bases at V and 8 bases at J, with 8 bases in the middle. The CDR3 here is CASSQDYPDTIYF. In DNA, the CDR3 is TGCGCCAGCAGCCAAGATTACCCGGACACCATATATTTT.

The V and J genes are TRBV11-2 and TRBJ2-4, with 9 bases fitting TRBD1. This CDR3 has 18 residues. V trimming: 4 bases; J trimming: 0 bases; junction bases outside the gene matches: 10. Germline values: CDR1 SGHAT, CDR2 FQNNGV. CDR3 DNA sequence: TGTGCCAGCAGCTCCACCCTCGACAGGGGGATAGCCAAAAACATTCAGTACTTC. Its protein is CASSSTLDRGIAKNIQYF.

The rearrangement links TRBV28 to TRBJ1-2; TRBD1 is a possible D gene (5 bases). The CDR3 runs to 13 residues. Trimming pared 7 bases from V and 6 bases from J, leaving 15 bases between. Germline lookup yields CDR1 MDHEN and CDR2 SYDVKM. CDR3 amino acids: CASKAGMKDGYTF. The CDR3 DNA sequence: TGTGCCAGCAAGGCAGGGATGAAGGATGGCTACACCTTC.

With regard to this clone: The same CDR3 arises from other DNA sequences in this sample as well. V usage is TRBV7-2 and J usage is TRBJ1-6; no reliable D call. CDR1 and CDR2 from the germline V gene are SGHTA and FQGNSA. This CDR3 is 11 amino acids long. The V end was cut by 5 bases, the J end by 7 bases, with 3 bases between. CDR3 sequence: CASSQNSPLHF. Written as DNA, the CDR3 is TGTGCCAGCAGCCAGAATTCACCCCTCCACTTT.